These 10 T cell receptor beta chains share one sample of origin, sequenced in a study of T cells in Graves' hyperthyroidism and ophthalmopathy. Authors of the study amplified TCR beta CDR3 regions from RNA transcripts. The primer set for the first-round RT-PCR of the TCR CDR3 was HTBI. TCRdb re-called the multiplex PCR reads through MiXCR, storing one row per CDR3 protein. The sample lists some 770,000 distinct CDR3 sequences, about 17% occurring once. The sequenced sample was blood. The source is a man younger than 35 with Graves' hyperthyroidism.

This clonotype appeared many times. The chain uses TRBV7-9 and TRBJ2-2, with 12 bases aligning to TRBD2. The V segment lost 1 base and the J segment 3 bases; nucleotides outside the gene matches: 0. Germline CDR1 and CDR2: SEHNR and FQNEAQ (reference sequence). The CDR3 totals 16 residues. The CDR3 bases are TGTGCCAGCAGCTTAGGACTAGCGGGAGACACCGGGGAGCTGTTTTTT. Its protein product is CASSLGLAGDTGELFF.

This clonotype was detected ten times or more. Here the CDR3 reads CASSPGQGTNIQYF. For the CDR3, the DNA is TGTGCCAGCTCACCAGGACAGGGTACAAACATTCAGTACTTC. This rearrangement joins TRBV18 to TRBJ2-4; 8 bases are shared with TRBD1. Looked up from germline, CDR1 is KGHSH and CDR2 is LQKENI. V lost 2 bases, J lost 6 bases, and 3 bases stayed unmatched. This CDR3 contains 14 residues.

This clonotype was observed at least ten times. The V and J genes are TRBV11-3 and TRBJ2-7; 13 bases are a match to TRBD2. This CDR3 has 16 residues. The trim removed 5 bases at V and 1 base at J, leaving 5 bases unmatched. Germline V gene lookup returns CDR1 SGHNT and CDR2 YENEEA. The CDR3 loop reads CASSPPGLAGSYEQYF. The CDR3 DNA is TGTGCCAGCAGCCCCCCGGGACTAGCGGGATCCTACGAGCAGTACTTC.

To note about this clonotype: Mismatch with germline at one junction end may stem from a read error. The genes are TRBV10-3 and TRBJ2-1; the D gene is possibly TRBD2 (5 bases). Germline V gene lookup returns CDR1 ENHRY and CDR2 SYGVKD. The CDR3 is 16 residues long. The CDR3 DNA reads TGTACCATCAGTGAGTCCCCCATTACTGACTACGGTGAGCAGTTCTTC. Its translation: CTISESPITDYGEQFF.

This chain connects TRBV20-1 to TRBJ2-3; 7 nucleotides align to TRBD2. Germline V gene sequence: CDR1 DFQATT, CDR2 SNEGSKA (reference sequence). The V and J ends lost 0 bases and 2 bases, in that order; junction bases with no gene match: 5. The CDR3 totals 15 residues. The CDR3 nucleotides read TGCAGTGCTAGAGATCCTAGCGGTCCCACAGATACGCAGTATTTT. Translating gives CSARDPSGPTDTQYF.

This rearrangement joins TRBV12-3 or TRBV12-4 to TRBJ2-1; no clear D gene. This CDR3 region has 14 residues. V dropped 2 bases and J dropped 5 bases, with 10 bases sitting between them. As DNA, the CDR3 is TGTGCCAGCAGTTTAAATGCAGGAAACAATGAGCAGTTCTTC. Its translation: CASSLNAGNNEQFF.

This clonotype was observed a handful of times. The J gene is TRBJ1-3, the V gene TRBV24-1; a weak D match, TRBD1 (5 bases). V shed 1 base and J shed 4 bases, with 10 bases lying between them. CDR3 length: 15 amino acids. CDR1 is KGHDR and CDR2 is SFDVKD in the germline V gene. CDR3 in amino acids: CATSDLRDGGNTIYF. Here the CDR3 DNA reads TGTGCCACCAGTGATTTAAGGGACGGGGGAAACACCATATATTTT.

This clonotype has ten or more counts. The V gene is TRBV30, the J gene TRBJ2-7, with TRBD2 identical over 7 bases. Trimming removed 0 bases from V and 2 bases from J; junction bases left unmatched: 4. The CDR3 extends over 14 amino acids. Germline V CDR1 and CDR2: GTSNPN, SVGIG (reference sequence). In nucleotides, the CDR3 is TGTGCCTGGAGTGTCATTGCGGGAGCCTACGAGCAGTACTTC. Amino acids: CAWSVIAGAYEQYF.

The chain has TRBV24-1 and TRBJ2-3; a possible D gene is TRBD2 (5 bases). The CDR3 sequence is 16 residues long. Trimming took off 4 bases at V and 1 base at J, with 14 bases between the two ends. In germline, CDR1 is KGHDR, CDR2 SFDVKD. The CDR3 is CATSDPAGRGTDTQYF. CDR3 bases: TGTGCCACCAGTGACCCGGCCGGGCGGGGCACAGATACGCAGTATTTT.

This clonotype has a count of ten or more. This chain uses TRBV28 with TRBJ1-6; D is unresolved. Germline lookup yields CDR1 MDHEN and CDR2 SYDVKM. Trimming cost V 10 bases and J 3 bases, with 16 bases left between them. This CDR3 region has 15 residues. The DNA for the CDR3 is TGTGCCACCCGAGGCAGACTTATCTATAATTCACCCCTCCACTTT. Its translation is CATRGRLIYNSPLHF.